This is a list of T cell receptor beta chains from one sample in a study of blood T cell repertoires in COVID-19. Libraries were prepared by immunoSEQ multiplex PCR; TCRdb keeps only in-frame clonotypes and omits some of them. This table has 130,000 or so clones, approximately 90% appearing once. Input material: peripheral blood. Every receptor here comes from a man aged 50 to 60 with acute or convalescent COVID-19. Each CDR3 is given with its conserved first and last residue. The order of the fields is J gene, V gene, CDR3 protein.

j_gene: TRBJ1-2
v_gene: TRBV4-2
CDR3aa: CASSQPGGYGYTF

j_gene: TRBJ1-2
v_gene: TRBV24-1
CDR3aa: CATSDTRTGVVYGYTF

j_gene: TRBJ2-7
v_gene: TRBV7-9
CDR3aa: CASGGVLGEQYF

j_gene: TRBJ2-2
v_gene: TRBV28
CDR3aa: CASSLRSGVYTGELFF

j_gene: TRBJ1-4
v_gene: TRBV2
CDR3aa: CASKLIQGGNEKLFF

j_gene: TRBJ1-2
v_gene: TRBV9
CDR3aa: CASSSGGAGSLGGYTF

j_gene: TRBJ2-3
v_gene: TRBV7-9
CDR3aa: CASSLAAGDYQYF

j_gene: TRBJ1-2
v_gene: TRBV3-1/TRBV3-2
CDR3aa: CASSGGTLKFNYGYTF

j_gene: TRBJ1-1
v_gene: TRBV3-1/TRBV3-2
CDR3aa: CASSRGSGQARKPEAFF

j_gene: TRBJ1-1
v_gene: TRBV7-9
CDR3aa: CASSVYRVETEAFF

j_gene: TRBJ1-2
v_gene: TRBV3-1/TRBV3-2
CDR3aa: CASSLRGESDGYTF

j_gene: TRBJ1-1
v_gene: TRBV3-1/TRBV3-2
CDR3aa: CASNRQGPNTEAFF

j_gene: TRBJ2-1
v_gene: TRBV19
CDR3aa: CASSIIGEGEQFF

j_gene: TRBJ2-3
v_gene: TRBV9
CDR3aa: CATAPGKSGRGLDTQYF

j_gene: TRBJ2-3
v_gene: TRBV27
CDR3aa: CASSNRGSTDTQYF

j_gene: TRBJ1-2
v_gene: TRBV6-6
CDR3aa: CASRMGGERGYTF

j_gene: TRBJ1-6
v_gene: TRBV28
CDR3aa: CASSTRDRGNSPLHF

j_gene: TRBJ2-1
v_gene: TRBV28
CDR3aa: CASSFFRNEQFF

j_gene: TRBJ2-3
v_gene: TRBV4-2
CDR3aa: CASSQGTSGTTDTQYF

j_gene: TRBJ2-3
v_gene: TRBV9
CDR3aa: CASSVGSGGPPGTQYF

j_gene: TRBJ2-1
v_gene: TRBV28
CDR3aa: CASSLAYNEQFF

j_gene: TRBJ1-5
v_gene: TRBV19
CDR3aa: CASSIDYTFPQHF

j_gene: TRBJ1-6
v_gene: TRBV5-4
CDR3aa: CASSLQGAGFNSPLHF

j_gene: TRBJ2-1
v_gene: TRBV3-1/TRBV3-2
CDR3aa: CASSVGRPPYNEQFF

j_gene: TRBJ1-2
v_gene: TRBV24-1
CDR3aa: CATSDLDRGHGYTF

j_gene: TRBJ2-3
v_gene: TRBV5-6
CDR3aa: CASSPEIGLQDTQYF

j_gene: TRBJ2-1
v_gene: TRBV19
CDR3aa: CASSIPSAGTTNEQFF

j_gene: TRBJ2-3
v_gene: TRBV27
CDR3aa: CASSRWAGGTKTDTQYF

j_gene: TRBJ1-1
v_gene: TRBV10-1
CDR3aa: CASSESIGWAFF

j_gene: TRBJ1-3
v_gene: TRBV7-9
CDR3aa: CASSHNAGAGLSGTIYF

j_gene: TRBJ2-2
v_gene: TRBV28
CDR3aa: CASEGERRTGELFF

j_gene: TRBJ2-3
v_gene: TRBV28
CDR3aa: CASSFLRGTDTQYF

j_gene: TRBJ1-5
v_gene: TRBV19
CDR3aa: CASSIVGQSQPQHF

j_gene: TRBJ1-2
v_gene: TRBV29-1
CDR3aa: CSVISTYGYTF

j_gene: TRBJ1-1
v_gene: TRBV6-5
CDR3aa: CASSYPGGLGAFF

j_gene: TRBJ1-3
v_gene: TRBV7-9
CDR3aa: CASSPGTVGTIYF